This T cell receptor (beta chain) comes out of a study of blood T cell repertoires in COVID-19. This CDR3 region has 11 residues. Germline V lookup: CDR1 SGHAT, CDR2 FQDESV (reference sequence). Trimming cost V 1 base and J 12 bases, with 8 bases left between them. Sequencing was performed with immunoSEQ multiplex PCR; in TCRdb, only in-frame clones are kept and a portion is missing. The data show more than 95,000 clones, 85% seen once. The sequence derives from a woman older than 75 with acute or convalescent COVID-19. Sequencing input: peripheral blood. The chain has TRBV11-1 and TRBJ2-3; D uncertain. CDR3 DNA sequence: TGTGCCAGCAGCTTAGGGCCAATCCAGTATTTT. Amino acids: CASSLGPIQYF.